These 26 T cell receptor beta chains were sequenced from one sample in a study of T-cell memory formation after mild COVID-19. TCRdb re-called the 5' RACE reads through MiXCR, storing one row per CDR3 protein. The sample yields 550,000 to 600,000 distinct CDR3 sequences, 20% to 25% seen once. Sequences were obtained from PBMCs or a T cell subset sorted from them (not recorded which). All receptors come from an adult woman who had mild COVID-19 (a few samples of this study predate the infection). Cell type and time point are not known.

This clonotype was picked up many times. Here the CDR3 reads CASRRTGVSYEQYF. The CDR3 coding sequence is TGTGCCAGCAGAAGGACAGGGGTCTCCTACGAGCAGTACTTC. The chain carries TRBV25-1 and TRBJ2-7; 9 nucleotides align to TRBD1. This CDR3 region has 14 residues. Per germline, CDR1 MGHDK and CDR2 SYGVNS. Trimming removed 6 bases from V and 0 bases from J; junction bases left unmatched: 3.

This chain joins TRBV2 and TRBJ1-1; D is unclear. V was clipped by 6 bases and J by 6 bases, with 17 bases between them. Germline CDR1 and CDR2: SNHLY and FYNNEI. The CDR3 has 14 residues. CDR3 DNA: TGTGCCAGCAGGACCGCCCACAGTCGAGCTGAAGCTTTCTTT. It translates to CASRTAHSRAEAFF.

This rearrangement joins TRBV29-1 to TRBJ1-1; 8 nucleotides line up with TRBD1. Trimming removed 4 bases from V and 3 bases from J; junction bases left unmatched: 4. Germline V gene sequence: CDR1 SQVTM, CDR2 ANQGSEA. The CDR3 is 13 amino acids. The CDR3 region has the DNA TGCAGCGTTGCAGGGGGCAAGGACACTGAAGCTTTCTTT. This gives the protein CSVAGGKDTEAFF.

The chain recombines TRBV5-1 with TRBJ2-3; D gene uncertain. Germline V lookup: CDR1 SGHRS, CDR2 YFSETQ. The CDR3 sequence is 13 residues long. Trimming left V 5 bases short and J 2 bases short, with 9 bases between. CDR3 coding DNA: TGCGCCAGCAGACACCAGAACACAGATACGCAGTATTTT. Translated: CASRHQNTDTQYF.

This clonotype appeared a few times. The CDR3 coding sequence is TGTGCCAGCAGCCAAGACACGTACACAGATACGCAGTATTTT. This sequence encodes CASSQDTYTDTQYF. This chain uses TRBV14 with TRBJ2-3; D not certain. V was trimmed by 0 bases and J by 2 bases, leaving 6 bases between them. Germline CDR1 and CDR2: SGHDN and FVKESK. The CDR3 has 14 residues.

The chain joins TRBV20-1 to TRBJ1-1; TRBD1 might be the D (5 bases). V dropped 6 bases and J dropped 0 bases, with 14 bases sitting between them. Germline V gene sequence: CDR1 DFQATT, CDR2 SNEGSKA (reference sequence). This CDR3 is 14 amino acids long. As DNA, the CDR3 is TGCAGTGCCCCCCGGGGCCAGATGAACACTGAAGCTTTCTTT. Its translation: CSAPRGQMNTEAFF.

In nucleotides, the CDR3 is TGTGCCAGCAGTAAGACTTCAGGGACAGACTATGGCTACACCTTC. This gives the protein CASSKTSGTDYGYTF. V and J are TRBV6-6 and TRBJ1-2; TRBD1 aligns across 7 bases. The germline V gene encodes CDR1 MNHNY and CDR2 SVGAGI (reference sequence). CDR3 size: 15 residues. With V trimmed by 5 bases and J by 3 bases, 9 bases remained unmatched.

The sample holds many counts of this clonotype. The V and J genes are TRBV3-1 and TRBJ1-1, with a tentative D call TRBD1 (5 bases). The CDR3 has 13 residues. The germline V gene encodes CDR1 LGHDT and CDR2 YNNKEL (reference sequence). V dropped 4 bases and J dropped 2 bases, with 8 bases sitting between them. The CDR3 sequence is CASSPDSNTEAFF. The CDR3 DNA is TGTGCCAGCAGCCCCGACAGCAACACTGAAGCTTTCTTT. Combining the CDR3 with reference TRBV3-1 and TRBJ1-1 gives the whole variable domain DTAVSQTPKYLVTQMGNDKSIKCEQNLGHDTMYWYKQDSKKFLKIMFSYNNKELIINETVPNRFSPKSPDKAHLNLHINSLELGDSAVYFCASSPDSNTEAFFGQGTRLTVV.

A few counts support this clonotype. For the CDR3, the DNA is TGCAGTGCTAGAGACCGGGGGGGGAACAATCAGCCCCAGCATTTT. It yields the protein CSARDRGGNNQPQHF. V and J are TRBV20-1 and TRBJ1-5; D is perhaps TRBD1 (5 bases). V lost 0 bases, J lost 3 bases, and 12 bases lay in between. The CDR3 is made up of 15 amino acids. From germline, CDR1 is DFQATT and CDR2 SNEGSKA (reference sequence).

This chain uses TRBV4-1 with TRBJ2-7; 10 nucleotides match TRBD1. CDR3 length equals 17 residues. J gave up 0 bases and V 4 bases, and 9 bases lay outside the gene matches. In germline, CDR1 is MGHRA, CDR2 YSYEKL. For the CDR3, the DNA is TGCGCCAGCAGCCGGATAGCGACAGGGGGCCTCTCCTACGAGCAGTACTTC. It yields the protein CASSRIATGGLSYEQYF.

This clonotype was counted only a few times. V and J are TRBV10-3 and TRBJ1-1; 7 bases map to TRBD1. CDR1 is ENHRY, CDR2 SYGVKD, per germline. The V and J ends lost 7 bases and 3 bases, in that order; junction bases with no gene match: 5. CDR3 size: 13 residues. CDR3 sequence reads: CAIKTGRDTEAFF. CDR3 nucleotide sequence: TGTGCCATCAAGACAGGGCGTGACACTGAAGCTTTCTTT.

Here the CDR3 DNA reads TGTGCCAGCAGCGGGACCCACAATGAGCAGTTCTTC. This encodes CASSGTHNEQFF. The chain links TRBV12-3 or TRBV12-4 to TRBJ2-1, with D perhaps assigned TRBD1 or TRBD2 (5 bases each). This CDR3 region has 12 residues. The V end was cut by 6 bases, the J end by 5 bases, with 8 bases between.

This clonotype has more than one count but fewer than ten. V is TRBV6-2 or TRBV6-3 and J is TRBJ1-2; D ambiguous. Germline assignment: CDR1 MNHEY and CDR2 SVGEGT. The V end was cut by 5 bases, the J end by 11 bases, with 12 bases between. This CDR3 is built from 11 residues. In DNA form, the CDR3 reads TGTGCCAGCAGTGAAATGAGGGTTTACACCTTC. It translates to CASSEMRVYTF.

The chain is built from TRBV12-3 or TRBV12-4 and TRBJ2-1; tentatively, D is TRBD2 (6 bases). Trimming stripped 6 bases from V and 4 bases from J, with 19 bases between. This CDR3 has 16 residues. CDR3 sequence (DNA): TGTGCCAGCAGGGGGCCTGTGGTAGCGGATTACAATGAGCAGTTCTTC. Translated, it gives CASRGPVVADYNEQFF.

The chain is built from TRBV30 and TRBJ2-7; 8 positions match TRBD2. V lost 0 bases and J lost 3; bases outside the gene matches: 4. The CDR3 sequence is 14 residues long. Germline V gene data show CDR1 as GTSNPN and CDR2 as SVGIG (reference sequence). The CDR3 spells CAWSVGAGDYEQYF. For the CDR3, the DNA is TGTGCCTGGAGTGTCGGAGCGGGGGACTACGAGCAGTACTTC.

V usage is TRBV30 and J usage is TRBJ2-7; 10 positions agree with TRBD2. This CDR3 is built from 14 residues. With V trimmed by 2 bases and J by 2 bases, 3 bases remained unmatched. The germline CDR1 and CDR2 sequences are GTSNPN and SVGIG (reference sequence). CDR3 bases: TGTGCCTGGAGTTGGACTAGCGGAACCTACGAGCAGTACTTC. Translating gives CAWSWTSGTYEQYF.

In its sample, this clonotype was seen a few times. The chain employs TRBV7-9 and TRBJ1-1; D is possibly TRBD1 (6 bases). CDR3 length: 11 amino acids. The germline V and J ends were trimmed by 8 bases and 9 bases, with 13 bases remaining between them. Germline-derived CDR1 and CDR2 are SEHNR and FQNEAQ (reference sequence). Here the CDR3 reads CASGTGTQAFF. DNA of the CDR3: TGTGCCAGCGGCACCGGGACACAAGCTTTCTTT.

Only a few counts were recorded for this clonotype. The V call is TRBV14, the J call TRBJ2-1; 9 bases agree with TRBD1. CDR1 and CDR2 (germline): SGHDN, FVKESK. With V trimmed by 3 bases and J by 0 bases, 9 bases remained unmatched. CDR3 length: 18 amino acids. The DNA for the CDR3 is TGTGCCAGCAGCCATACTACCACAGGGGGCTTCTCCTACAATGAGCAGTTCTTC. As protein: CASSHTTTGGFSYNEQFF.

The V and J genes are TRBV11-2 and TRBJ2-4; perhaps TRBD1 as D (6 bases). From germline, CDR1 is SGHAT and CDR2 FQNNGV. CDR3 length: 14 amino acids. Trimming cost V 1 base and J 10 bases, with 14 bases left between them. In nucleotides, the CDR3 is TGTGCCAGCAGCTTAGGCGGACAGAGAAAGATTCAGTACTTC. This translates into CASSLGGQRKIQYF.

Only a few counts were recorded for this clonotype. The genes are TRBV4-2 and TRBJ2-5; 10 positions agree with TRBD1. V was clipped by 0 bases and J by 5 bases; unmatched bases: 6. The germline V gene has CDR1 LGHNA and CDR2 YNFKEQ. This CDR3 spans 16 amino acids. The CDR3 bases are TGTGCCAGCAGCCAAGATACGACAGGGGGCTCGGAGACCCAGTACTTC. It specifies CASSQDTTGGSETQYF.

V is TRBV18 and J is TRBJ1-1; D is undetermined. Germline V gene data show CDR1 as KGHSH and CDR2 as LQKENI. V was trimmed by 3 bases and J by 5 bases, leaving 13 bases between them. This CDR3 has 14 amino acids. CDR3 protein: CASSPRESGTEAFF. The CDR3 nucleotides are TGTGCCAGCTCACCCCGGGAATCGGGAACTGAAGCTTTCTTT.

This clonotype was observed a handful of times. The chain has TRBV20-1 and TRBJ1-5, with 7 bases identical to TRBD1. CDR1 is DFQATT and CDR2 is SNEGSKA in the germline V gene (reference sequence). The CDR3 sequence is 15 residues long. The V segment lost 4 bases and the J segment 0 bases; nucleotides outside the gene matches: 6. CDR3 sequence: CSATRDRNSNQPQHF. As DNA, the CDR3 is TGCAGTGCTACTCGGGACAGAAATAGCAATCAGCCCCAGCATTTT.

In DNA, the CDR3 is TGTGCCAGCAGGGGACAGAACAGCGCTGAAGCTTTCTTT. Translation: CASRGQNSAEAFF. The gene calls are TRBV7-3 and TRBJ1-1; 7 bases line up with TRBD1. Germline V gene lookup returns CDR1 SGHTA and CDR2 FQGTGA. J lost 6 bases, V lost 6 bases, and 7 bases had no gene match. CDR3 length: 13 amino acids.

This clonotype has a handful of counts. V usage is TRBV15 and J usage is TRBJ1-5; D is ambiguous. CDR1 and CDR2 (germline): LNHNV, YYDKDF (reference sequence). The CDR3 is 16 amino acids. V lost 0 bases to trimming and J lost 3 bases, with 12 bases between them. CDR3 sequence: CATSREVERHNQPQHF. The CDR3 DNA sequence: TGTGCCACCAGCAGAGAGGTTGAGAGACACAATCAGCCCCAGCATTTT. Complete variable domain (other parts from reference TRBV15 and TRBJ1-5): DAMVIQNPRYQVTQFGKPVTLSCSQTLNHNVMYWYQQKSSQAPKLLFHYYDKDFNNEADTPDNFQSRRPNTSFCFLDIRSPGLGDTAMYLCATSREVERHNQPQHFGDGTRLSIL.

This clonotype was counted at least ten times. The chain links TRBV5-1 to TRBJ2-3; 7 bases align to TRBD2. The CDR3 has 15 residues. From germline, CDR1 is SGHRS and CDR2 YFSETQ. The junction had 4 bases not matched to a gene; V was cut back by 1 base and J by 2 bases. Written as DNA, the CDR3 is TGCGCCAGCAGCTTGAGCGGGGTTAACACAGATACGCAGTATTTT. Translating it yields CASSLSGVNTDTQYF. Filled out from reference TRBV5-1 and TRBJ2-3, the complete variable domain reads KAGVTQTPRYLIKTRGQQVTLSCSPISGHRSVSWYQQTPGQGLQFLFEYFSETQRNKGNFPGRFSGRQFSNSRSEMNVSTLELGDSALYLCASSLSGVNTDTQYFGPGTRLTVL.

This clonotype has a single count. The CDR3 sequence is CATSEPGTGATGELFF. Written as DNA, the CDR3 is TGTGCCACCAGTGAGCCCGGGACAGGGGCCACCGGGGAGCTGTTTTTT. V usage is TRBV24-1 and J usage is TRBJ2-2; 10 nucleotides align to TRBD1. J gave up 4 bases and V 4 bases, and 5 bases lay outside the gene matches. The CDR3 is 16 amino acids. From germline, CDR1 is KGHDR and CDR2 SFDVKD.